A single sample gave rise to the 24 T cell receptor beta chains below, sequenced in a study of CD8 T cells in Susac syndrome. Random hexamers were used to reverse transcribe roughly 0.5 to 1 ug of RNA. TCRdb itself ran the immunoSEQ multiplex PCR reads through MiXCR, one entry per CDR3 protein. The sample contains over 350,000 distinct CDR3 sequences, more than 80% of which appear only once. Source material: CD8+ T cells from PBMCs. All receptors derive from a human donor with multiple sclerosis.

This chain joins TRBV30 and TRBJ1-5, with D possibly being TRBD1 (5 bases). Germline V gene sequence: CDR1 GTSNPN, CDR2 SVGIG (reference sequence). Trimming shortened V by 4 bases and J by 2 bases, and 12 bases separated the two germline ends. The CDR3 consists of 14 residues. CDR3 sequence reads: CAWTDTSGNQPQHF. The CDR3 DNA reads TGTGCCTGGACGGACACCTCGGGCAATCAGCCCCAGCATTTT.

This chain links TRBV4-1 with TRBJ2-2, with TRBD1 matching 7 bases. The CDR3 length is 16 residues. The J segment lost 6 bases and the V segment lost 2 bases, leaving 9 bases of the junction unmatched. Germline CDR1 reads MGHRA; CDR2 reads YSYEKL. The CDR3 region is CASSQMDRLPPGELFF. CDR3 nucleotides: TGCGCCAGCAGCCAAATGGACAGGCTTCCCCCCGGGGAGCTGTTTTTT.

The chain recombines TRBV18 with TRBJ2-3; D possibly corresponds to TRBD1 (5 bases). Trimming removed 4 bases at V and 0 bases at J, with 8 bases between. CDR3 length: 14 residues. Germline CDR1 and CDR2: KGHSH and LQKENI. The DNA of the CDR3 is TGTGCCAGCTCACGGACACCTAGCACAGATACGCAGTATTTT. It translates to CASSRTPSTDTQYF.

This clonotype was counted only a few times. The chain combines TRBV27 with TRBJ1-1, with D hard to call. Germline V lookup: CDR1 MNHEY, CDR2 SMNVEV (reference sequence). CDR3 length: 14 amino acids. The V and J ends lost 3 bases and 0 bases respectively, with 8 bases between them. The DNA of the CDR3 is TGTGCCAGCAGTTTTGGTGGGATGAACACTGAAGCTTTCTTT. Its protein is CASSFGGMNTEAFF.

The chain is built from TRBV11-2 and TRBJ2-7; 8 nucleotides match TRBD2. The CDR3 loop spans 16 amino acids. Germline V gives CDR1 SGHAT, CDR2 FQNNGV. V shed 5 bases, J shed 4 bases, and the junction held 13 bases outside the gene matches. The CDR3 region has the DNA TGTGCCAGCAGCCCTCTTGGTAGCGGGGCCTCGTACGAGCAGTACTTC. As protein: CASSPLGSGASYEQYF.

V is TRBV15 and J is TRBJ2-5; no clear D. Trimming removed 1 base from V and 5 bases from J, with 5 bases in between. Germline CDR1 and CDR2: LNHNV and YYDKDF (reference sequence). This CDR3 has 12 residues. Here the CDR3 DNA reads TGTGCCACCAGCAGAGTGGGGGAGACCCAGTACTTC. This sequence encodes CATSRVGETQYF.

CDR3 protein: CASDGTDYGYTF. The CDR3 DNA sequence: TGTGCCAGCGACGGGACGGACTATGGCTACACCTTC. The chain carries TRBV7-2 and TRBJ1-2, with D possibly matching TRBD1 (5 bases). V was cut by 8 bases and J by 3 bases, with 10 bases left in between. Germline loops: CDR1 SGHTA, CDR2 FQGNSA. This CDR3 is 12 amino acids long. Supplemented by reference TRBV7-2 and TRBJ1-2, the full variable domain reads GAGVSQSPSNKVTEKGKDVELRCDPISGHTALYWYRQSLGQGLEFLIYFQGNSAPDKSGLPSDRFSAERTGGSVSTLTIQRTQQEDSAVYLCASDGTDYGYTFGSGTRLTVV.

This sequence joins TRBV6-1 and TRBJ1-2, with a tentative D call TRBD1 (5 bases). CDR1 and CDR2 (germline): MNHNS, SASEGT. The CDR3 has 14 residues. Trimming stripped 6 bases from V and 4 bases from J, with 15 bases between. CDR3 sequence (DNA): TGTGCCAGCAGACCGGGACGGGAAAGCTATGGCTACACCTTC. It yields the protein CASRPGRESYGYTF.

CDR3 nucleotide sequence: TGTGCCAGCAGTGTCCGGGACAGGGTCCCCTACGAGCAGTACTTC. This sequence encodes CASSVRDRVPYEQYF. V and J are TRBV27 and TRBJ2-7, with TRBD1 identical over 9 bases. The CDR3 has 15 residues. The germline gives CDR1 MNHEY, CDR2 SMNVEV (reference sequence). The trim removed 5 bases at V and 2 bases at J, leaving 7 bases unmatched.

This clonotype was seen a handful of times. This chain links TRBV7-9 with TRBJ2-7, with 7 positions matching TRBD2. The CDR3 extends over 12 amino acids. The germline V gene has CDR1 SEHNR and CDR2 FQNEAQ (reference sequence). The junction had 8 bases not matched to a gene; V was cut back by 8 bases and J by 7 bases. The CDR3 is CASLAAYGEQYF. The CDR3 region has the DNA TGTGCCAGCCTAGCGGCCTACGGGGAGCAGTACTTC.

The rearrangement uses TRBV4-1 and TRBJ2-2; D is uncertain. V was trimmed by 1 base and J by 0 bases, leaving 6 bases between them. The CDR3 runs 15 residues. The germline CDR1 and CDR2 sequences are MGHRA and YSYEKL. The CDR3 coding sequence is TGCGCCAGCAGCCAAGGGCAGACGAACACCGGGGAGCTGTTTTTT. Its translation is CASSQGQTNTGELFF.

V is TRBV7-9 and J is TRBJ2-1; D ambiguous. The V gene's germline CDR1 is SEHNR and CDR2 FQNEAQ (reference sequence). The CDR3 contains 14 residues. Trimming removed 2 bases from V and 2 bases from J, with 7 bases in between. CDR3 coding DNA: TGTGCCAGCAGCTTAACTGAGCCCTACAATGAGCAGTTCTTC. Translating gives CASSLTEPYNEQFF.

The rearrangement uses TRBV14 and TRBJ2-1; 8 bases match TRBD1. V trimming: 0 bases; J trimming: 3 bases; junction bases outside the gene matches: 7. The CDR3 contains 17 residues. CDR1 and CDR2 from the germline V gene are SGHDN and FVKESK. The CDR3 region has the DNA TGTGCCAGCAGCCAAGAGCAGGGGGCCCTCCTCTACAATGAGCAGTTCTTC. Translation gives CASSQEQGALLYNEQFF.

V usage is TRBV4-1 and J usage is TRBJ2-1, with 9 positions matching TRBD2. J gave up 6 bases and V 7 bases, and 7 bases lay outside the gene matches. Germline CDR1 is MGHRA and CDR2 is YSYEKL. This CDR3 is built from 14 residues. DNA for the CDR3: TGCGCCAGCACCCCGGCGGGAGGGCCCAATGAGCAGTTCTTC. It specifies CASTPAGGPNEQFF.

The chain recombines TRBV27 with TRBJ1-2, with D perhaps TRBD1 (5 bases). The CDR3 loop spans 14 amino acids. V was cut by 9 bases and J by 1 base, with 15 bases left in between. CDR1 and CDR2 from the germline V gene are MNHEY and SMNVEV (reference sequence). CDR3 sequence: CASSLSGGNYGYTF. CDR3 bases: TGTGCCAGTAGTCTATCGGGGGGTAACTATGGCTACACCTTC.

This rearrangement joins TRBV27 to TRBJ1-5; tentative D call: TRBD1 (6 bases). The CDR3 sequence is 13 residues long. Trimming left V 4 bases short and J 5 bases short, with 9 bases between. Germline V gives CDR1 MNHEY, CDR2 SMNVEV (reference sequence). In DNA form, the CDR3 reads TGTGCCAGCAGTTGGTCAGGGGATCAGCCCCAGCATTTT. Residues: CASSWSGDQPQHF.

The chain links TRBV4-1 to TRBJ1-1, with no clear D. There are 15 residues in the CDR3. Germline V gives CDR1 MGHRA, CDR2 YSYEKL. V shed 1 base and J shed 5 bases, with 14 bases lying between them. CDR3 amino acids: CASSQAPSADTEAFF. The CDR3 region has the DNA TGCGCCAGCAGCCAAGCTCCATCTGCGGATACTGAAGCTTTCTTT.

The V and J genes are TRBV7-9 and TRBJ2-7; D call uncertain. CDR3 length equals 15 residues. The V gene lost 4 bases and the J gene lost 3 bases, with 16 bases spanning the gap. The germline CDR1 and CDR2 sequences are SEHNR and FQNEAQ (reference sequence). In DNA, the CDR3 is TGTGCCAGCAGCTCCTCCTACGGGCCTAGCTACGAGCAGTACTTC. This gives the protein CASSSSYGPSYEQYF.

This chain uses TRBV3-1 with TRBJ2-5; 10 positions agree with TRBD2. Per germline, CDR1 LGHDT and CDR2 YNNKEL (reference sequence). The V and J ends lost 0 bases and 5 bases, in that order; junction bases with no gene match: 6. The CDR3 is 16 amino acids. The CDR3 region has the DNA TGTGCCAGCAGCCAAGAAAGCGGGGGGGCCTTGGAGACCCAGTACTTC. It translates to CASSQESGGALETQYF.

The CDR3 nucleotides are TGCAGTGCTAGAGAGGTATCAGGACTAGCGGAAGAGACCCAGTACTTC. Translated: CSAREVSGLAEETQYF. The V and J genes are TRBV20-1 and TRBJ2-5, with 10 bases lining up with TRBD2. Trimming took 0 bases from V and 3 from J; bases not matched to a gene: 7. This CDR3 contains 16 residues. CDR1 is DFQATT and CDR2 is SNEGSKA in the germline V gene (reference sequence).

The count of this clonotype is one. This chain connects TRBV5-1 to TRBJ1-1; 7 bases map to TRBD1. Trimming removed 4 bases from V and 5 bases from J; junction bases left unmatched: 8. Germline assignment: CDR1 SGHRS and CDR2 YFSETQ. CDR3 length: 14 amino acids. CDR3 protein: CASSIGGLYTEAFF. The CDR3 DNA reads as TGCGCCAGCAGCATAGGGGGCCTTTATACTGAAGCTTTCTTT.

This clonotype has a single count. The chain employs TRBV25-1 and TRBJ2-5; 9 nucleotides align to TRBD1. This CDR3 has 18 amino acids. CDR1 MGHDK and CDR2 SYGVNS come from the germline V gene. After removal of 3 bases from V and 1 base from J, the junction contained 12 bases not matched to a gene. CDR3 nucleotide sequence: TGTGCCAGCAGTGACCTCGGGACCGGGACAGGGTTCCAAGAGACCCAGTACTTC. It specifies CASSDLGTGTGFQETQYF.

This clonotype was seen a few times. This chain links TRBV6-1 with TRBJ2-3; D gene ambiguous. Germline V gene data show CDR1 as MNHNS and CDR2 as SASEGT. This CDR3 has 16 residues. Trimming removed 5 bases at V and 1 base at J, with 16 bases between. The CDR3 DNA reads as TGTGCCAGCAGTCTAAGGAAGCTGGTGGGCACAGATACGCAGTATTTT. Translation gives CASSLRKLVGTDTQYF.

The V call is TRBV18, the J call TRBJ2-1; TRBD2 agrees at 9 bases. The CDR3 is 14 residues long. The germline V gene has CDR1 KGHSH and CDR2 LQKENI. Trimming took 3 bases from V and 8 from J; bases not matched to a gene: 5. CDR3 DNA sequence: TGTGCCAGCTCACCGGGACTAGCAGAGGATGAGCAGTTCTTC. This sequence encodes CASSPGLAEDEQFF.